What follows are 24 T cell receptor beta chains derived from one specimen sequenced in a study of OX40 agonist ivuxolimab in advanced cancers. Produced via immunoSEQ multiplex PCR; TCRdb's table is partial and in-frame only. This sample carries around 20,000 clones, about 83% of them seen once, and the ten largest clones take 40% to 55%. The sample in question was CD4+ or CD8+ T cells sorted from blood, obtained in a trial of the OX40 agonist ivuxolimab. These receptors all stem from an adult with an advanced solid tumor such as melanoma, head and neck, liver or kidney cancer.

This clone appeared a single time. V and J are TRBV12-5 and TRBJ1-2, with D hard to call. V was clipped by 6 bases and J by 8 bases, with 16 bases between them. The CDR3 extends over 13 amino acids. The germline V gene encodes CDR1 LGHNT and CDR2 FRNRAP. CDR3 residues: CASGIPGGGGYTF. CDR3 nucleotides: TGTGCTAGTGGAATACCGGGAGGCGGCGGCTACACCTTC.

The chain links TRBV7-9 to TRBJ1-2; 11 bases line up with TRBD1. V shed 5 bases and J 2 bases; nucleotides not matched to a gene: 4. Germline V lookup: CDR1 SEHNR, CDR2 FQNEAQ (reference sequence). CDR3 length: 15 residues. The CDR3 here is CASSARTGGNYGYTF. The DNA for the CDR3 is TGTGCCAGCAGCGCTCGGACAGGGGGCAACTATGGCTACACCTTC.

This clone came up a few times. Other DNA sequences from this sample encode an identical CDR3 as well. V usage is TRBV2 and J usage is TRBJ1-2; D is unresolved. Germline CDR1 SNHLY, CDR2 FYNNEI. CDR3 size: 15 residues. V was clipped by 1 base and J by 8 bases, with 17 bases between them. CDR3 sequence (DNA): TGTGCCAGCAGTGAAGGGGAGTACAAAACGAGGGGCTACACCTTC. Translation gives CASSEGEYKTRGYTF.

Concerning this clone itself: The same CDR3 arises from other DNA sequences in this sample as well. CDR3 coding DNA: TGTGCCAGCAGCCCCCCCTCTTACAATGAGCAGTTCTTC. Translated, it gives CASSPPSYNEQFF. The chain joins TRBV7-9 to TRBJ2-1; D is unclear. The CDR3 covers 13 residues. V was pared by 5 bases and J by 4 bases, with 9 bases between. Germline assignment: CDR1 SEHNR and CDR2 FQNEAQ (reference sequence). The whole variable domain, remainder taken from reference TRBV7-9 and TRBJ2-1, is DTGVSQNPRHKITKRGQNVTFRCDPISEHNRLYWYRQTLGQGPEFLTYFQNEAQLEKSRLLSDRFSAERPKGSFSTLEIQRTEQGDSAMYLCASSPPSYNEQFFGPGTRLTVL.

The chain joins TRBV28 to TRBJ2-1; TRBD2 matches 11 bases. CDR1 and CDR2 (germline): MDHEN, SYDVKM. This CDR3 comprises 14 residues. Unmatched junction bases numbered 2, after V lost 5 bases and J lost 5 bases. The CDR3: CASSTLAGDNEQFF. CDR3 coding DNA: TGTGCCAGCAGTACACTAGCGGGAGACAATGAGCAGTTCTTC. Full variable domain (rest looked up from reference TRBV28 and TRBJ2-1): DVKVTQSSRYLVKRTGEKVFLECVQDMDHENMFWYRQDPGLGLRLIYFSYDVKMKEKGDIPEGYSVSREKKERFSLILESASTNQTSMYLCASSTLAGDNEQFFGPGTRLTVL.

V is TRBV9 and J is TRBJ1-2, with a tentative D call TRBD1 (5 bases). This CDR3 is built from 15 residues. Germline loops: CDR1 SGDLS, CDR2 YYNGEE. V was pared by 6 bases and J by 2 bases, with 17 bases between. CDR3 loop: CASTPTLGGNYGYTF. In DNA form, the CDR3 reads TGTGCCAGCACACCCACCCTCGGGGGGAACTATGGCTACACCTTC.

V gene TRBV20-1 combines with J gene TRBJ1-2, with 7 nucleotides matching TRBD1. V shed 3 bases, J shed 7 bases, and the junction held 2 bases outside the gene matches. CDR1 and CDR2 from the germline V gene are DFQATT and SNEGSKA (reference sequence). The CDR3 totals 11 residues. CDR3 sequence (DNA): TGCAGTGCTAGTCAGGGGGGTGGCTACACCTTC. It translates to CSASQGGGYTF.

CDR3 nucleotide sequence: TGCGCCAGCAGCTTGGGACTACTCTCCTACAATGAGCAGTTCTTC. Translation gives CASSLGLLSYNEQFF. The chain recombines TRBV5-1 with TRBJ2-1; tentative D call: TRBD2 (5 bases). The CDR3 consists of 15 residues. The germline V gene encodes CDR1 SGHRS and CDR2 YFSETQ. Trimming stripped 0 bases from V and 0 bases from J, with 7 bases between.

The chain couples TRBV4-1 to TRBJ2-1, with a weak D call TRBD2 (6 bases). Trimming stripped 3 bases from V and 7 bases from J, with 13 bases between. The CDR3 is 14 amino acids. Germline V gene data show CDR1 as MGHRA and CDR2 as YSYEKL. The CDR3 DNA follows: TGCGCCAGCAGCCAGGAGGGGCGGAGGAATGAGCAGTTCTTC. Encoded protein: CASSQEGRRNEQFF.

The V and J genes are TRBV7-9 and TRBJ2-1, with 7 bases that match TRBD1. Per the germline V gene, CDR1 is SEHNR and CDR2 is FQNEAQ (reference sequence). Unmatched junction bases numbered 5, after V lost 3 bases and J lost 9 bases. CDR3 size: 13 residues. The CDR3 loop reads CASSLTTGSEQFF. The CDR3 coding sequence is TGTGCCAGCAGCTTGACGACAGGGAGTGAGCAGTTCTTC.

The genes are TRBV7-9 and TRBJ2-7; the D gene could be TRBD1 or TRBD2 (6 bases each). The germline V gene encodes CDR1 SEHNR and CDR2 FQNEAQ (reference sequence). Trimming shortened V by 8 bases and J by 0 bases, and 11 bases separated the two germline ends. The CDR3 runs to 13 residues. The CDR3 protein is CASGGPGSYEQYF. In DNA form, the CDR3 reads TGTGCCAGCGGGGGGCCCGGCTCCTACGAGCAGTACTTC.

The rearrangement links TRBV19 to TRBJ2-1, with TRBD2 matching over 11 bases. J gave up 7 bases and V 3 bases, and 5 bases lay outside the gene matches. This CDR3 is 15 amino acids long. Germline CDR1 and CDR2: LNHDA and SQIVND (reference sequence). CDR3: CASSIVAGGLNEQFF. The CDR3 region has the DNA TGTGCCAGTAGTATCGTAGCGGGGGGGCTTAATGAGCAGTTCTTC.

This chain uses TRBV27 with TRBJ2-3; 11 bases agree with TRBD2. After removal of 6 bases from V and 4 bases from J, the junction contained 6 bases not matched to a gene. Germline V gives CDR1 MNHEY, CDR2 SMNVEV (reference sequence). CDR3 length equals 15 residues. The CDR3 DNA is TGTGCCAGCAGGATAGCGGGGGGGCTGGCAGATACGCAGTATTTT. It specifies CASRIAGGLADTQYF.

This clone appeared once. The chain uses TRBV9 and TRBJ2-5, with D unclear. Germline V gene data show CDR1 as SGDLS and CDR2 as YYNGEE. Trimming took off 7 bases at V and 8 bases at J, with 15 bases between the two ends. The CDR3 length is 12 residues. The CDR3 reads CASGPPSHTQYF. For the CDR3, the DNA is TGTGCCAGCGGCCCCCCATCACATACCCAGTACTTC. Combining the CDR3 with reference TRBV9 and TRBJ2-5 gives the whole variable domain DSGVTQTPKHLITATGQRVTLRCSPRSGDLSVYWYQQSLDQGLQFLIQYYNGEERAKGNILERFSAQQFPDLHSELNLSSLELGDSALYFCASGPPSHTQYFGPGTRLLVL.

CDR3 coding DNA: TGTGCCAGCAGTGACTCTGAAGCCGGGGAGCTGTTTTTT. This translates into CASSDSEAGELFF. The rearrangement uses TRBV6-4 and TRBJ2-2; no definite D call. The ends were cut back, 0 bases at V and 6 bases at J, with 5 bases in the middle. This CDR3 spans 13 amino acids. Germline loops: CDR1 MRHNA, CDR2 SNTAGT.

This clone was recorded once. The same CDR3 is also encoded by other DNA sequences in this sample. This chain joins TRBV6-1 and TRBJ1-5; 7 bases agree with TRBD1. J was trimmed by 2 bases and V by 4 bases; bases with no gene match: 8. There are 16 residues in the CDR3. Germline assignment: CDR1 MNHNS and CDR2 SASEGT. In DNA form, the CDR3 reads TGTGCCAGCAGTGTAAGACAGGGTGGGGGCAATCAGCCCCAGCATTTT. Protein: CASSVRQGGGNQPQHF.

This chain uses TRBV27 with TRBJ2-2; 7 bases are a match to TRBD2. The CDR3 spans 16 residues. Trimming removed 7 bases from V and 4 bases from J; junction bases left unmatched: 12. Germline CDR1 reads MNHEY; CDR2 reads SMNVEV (reference sequence). In DNA, the CDR3 is TGTGCCAGCATCGACATCGGGAGGTGGAGCACCGGGGAGCTGTTTTTT. Translating it yields CASIDIGRWSTGELFF.

This chain links TRBV6-5 with TRBJ2-5; TRBD2 matches at 7 bases. V dropped 6 bases and J dropped 4; count of bases not matched to a gene: 11. This CDR3 comprises 15 residues. Looked up from germline, CDR1 is MNHEY and CDR2 is SVGAGI. CDR3 sequence reads: CASRRAGLGVETQYF. The CDR3 nucleotides read TGTGCCAGCAGGAGAGCGGGGCTGGGTGTAGAGACCCAGTACTTC.

This chain connects TRBV11-2 to TRBJ2-7, with D unresolved. Germline assignment: CDR1 SGHAT and CDR2 FQNNGV. This CDR3 is built from 12 residues. V lost 5 bases, J lost 2 bases, and 7 bases lay in between. CDR3 coding DNA: TGTGCCAGCAGCCCCGGGCCCTACGAGCAGTACTTC. It yields the protein CASSPGPYEQYF.

This chain links TRBV2 with TRBJ2-3; 13 positions agree with TRBD2. Trimming cost V 3 bases and J 0 bases; bases outside gene matches: 3. Germline CDR1 reads SNHLY; CDR2 reads FYNNEI. The CDR3 is made up of 17 amino acids. The CDR3 region is CASSDVGLAGSTDTQYF. DNA for the CDR3: TGTGCCAGCAGTGATGTGGGACTAGCGGGAAGCACAGATACGCAGTATTTT.

Ten or more counts support this clone. The CDR3 reads CASSSTGALGQPQHF. The CDR3 DNA reads TGCGCCAGCAGCTCCACCGGGGCCCTGGGTCAGCCCCAGCATTTT. The chain is built from TRBV5-1 and TRBJ1-5; D might be TRBD1 (5 bases). Germline CDR1 is SGHRS and CDR2 is YFSETQ. The V and J ends lost 3 bases and 6 bases respectively, with 16 bases between them. This CDR3 is built from 15 residues. Complete variable domain (other parts from reference TRBV5-1 and TRBJ1-5): KAGVTQTPRYLIKTRGQQVTLSCSPISGHRSVSWYQQTPGQGLQFLFEYFSETQRNKGNFPGRFSGRQFSNSRSEMNVSTLELGDSALYLCASSSTGALGQPQHFGDGTRLSIL.

This chain links TRBV7-9 with TRBJ2-3, with 7 nucleotides matching TRBD2. This CDR3 is 17 amino acids long. V trimming: 1 base; J trimming: 2 bases; junction bases outside the gene matches: 9. The germline gives CDR1 SEHNR, CDR2 FQNEAQ (reference sequence). CDR3 DNA: TGTGCCAGCAGCTTAGGCCCCATGGGACTAAACACAGATACGCAGTATTTT. It specifies CASSLGPMGLNTDTQYF.

This clone is medium-sized. The chain combines TRBV15 with TRBJ1-4, with a weak D call TRBD1 (6 bases). The CDR3 runs 16 residues. Germline assignment: CDR1 LNHNV and CDR2 YYDKDF (reference sequence). V shed 3 bases and J shed 8 bases, with 19 bases lying between them. The DNA of the CDR3 is TGTGCCACCAGCAGTGATGAAGGGGGGCCCGACGAAAAACTGTTTTTT. This gives the protein CATSSDEGGPDEKLFF. Drawing the rest from reference TRBV15 and TRBJ1-4, the complete variable domain is DAMVIQNPRYQVTQFGKPVTLSCSQTLNHNVMYWYQQKSSQAPKLLFHYYDKDFNNEADTPDNFQSRRPNTSFCFLDIRSPGLGDTAMYLCATSSDEGGPDEKLFFGSGTQLSVL.

The chain has TRBV7-9 and TRBJ1-6, with a weak D call TRBD1 (6 bases). The length of the CDR3 is 15 residues. The V gene's germline CDR1 is SEHNR and CDR2 FQNEAQ (reference sequence). V dropped 2 bases and J dropped 10 bases, with 15 bases sitting between them. In nucleotides, the CDR3 is TGTGCCAGCAGCTTATACCTACAGGGAAACTCACCCCTCCACTTT. This encodes CASSLYLQGNSPLHF.